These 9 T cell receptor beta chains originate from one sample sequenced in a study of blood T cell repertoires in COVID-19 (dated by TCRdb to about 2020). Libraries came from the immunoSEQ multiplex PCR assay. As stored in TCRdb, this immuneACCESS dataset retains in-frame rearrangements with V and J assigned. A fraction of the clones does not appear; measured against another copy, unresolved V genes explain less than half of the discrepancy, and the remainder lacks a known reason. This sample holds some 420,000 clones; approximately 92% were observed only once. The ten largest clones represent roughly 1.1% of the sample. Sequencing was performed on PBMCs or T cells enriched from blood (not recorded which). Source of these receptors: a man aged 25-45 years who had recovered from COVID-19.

As DNA, the CDR3 is TGTGCCAGCAGCTCGCAAGCGGGAGTAGGCACAGATACGCAGTATTTT. This codes for CASSSQAGVGTDTQYF. The rearrangement links TRBV7-3 to TRBJ2-3, with TRBD2 matching over 8 bases. Germline values: CDR1 SGHTA, CDR2 FQGTGA. With V trimmed by 4 bases and J by 1 base, 7 bases remained unmatched. This CDR3 is built from 16 residues.

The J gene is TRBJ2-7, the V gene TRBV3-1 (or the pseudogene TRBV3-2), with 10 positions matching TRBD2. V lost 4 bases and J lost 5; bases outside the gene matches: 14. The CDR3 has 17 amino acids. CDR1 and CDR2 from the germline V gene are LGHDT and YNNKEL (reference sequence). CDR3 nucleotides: TGTGCCAGCAGCCTCGGCAGTGGGTTTCTAGCGGGGGACGAGCAGTACTTC. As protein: CASSLGSGFLAGDEQYF.

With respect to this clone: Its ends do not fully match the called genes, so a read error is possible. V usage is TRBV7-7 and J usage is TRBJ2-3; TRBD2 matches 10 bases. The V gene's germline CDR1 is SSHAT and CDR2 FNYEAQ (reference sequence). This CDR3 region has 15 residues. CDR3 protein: CASSPGLADTDTQYF. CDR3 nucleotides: TGTGCTAGCAGCCCCGGACTAGCGGACACAGATACGCAGTATTTT.

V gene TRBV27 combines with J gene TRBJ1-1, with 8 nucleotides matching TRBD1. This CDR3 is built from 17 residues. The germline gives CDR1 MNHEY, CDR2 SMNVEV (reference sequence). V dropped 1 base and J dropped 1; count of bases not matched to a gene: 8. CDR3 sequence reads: CASSLWSGGGGNTEAFF. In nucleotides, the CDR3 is TGTGCCAGCAGTTTATGGTCAGGGGGCGGTGGGAACACTGAAGCTTTCTTT.

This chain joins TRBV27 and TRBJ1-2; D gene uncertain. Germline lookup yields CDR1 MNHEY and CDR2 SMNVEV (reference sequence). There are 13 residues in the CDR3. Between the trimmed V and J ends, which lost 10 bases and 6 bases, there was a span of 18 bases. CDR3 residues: CATAGNVFDGYTF. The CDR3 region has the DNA TGTGCCACCGCCGGGAATGTCTTTGATGGCTACACCTTC.

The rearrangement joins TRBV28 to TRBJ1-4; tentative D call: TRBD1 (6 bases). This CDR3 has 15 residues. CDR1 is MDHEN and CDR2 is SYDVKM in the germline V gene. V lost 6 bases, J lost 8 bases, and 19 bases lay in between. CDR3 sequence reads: CASRPRYRVSEKLFF. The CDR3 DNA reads TGTGCCAGCAGACCCAGATACAGGGTTTCAGAAAAACTGTTTTTT.

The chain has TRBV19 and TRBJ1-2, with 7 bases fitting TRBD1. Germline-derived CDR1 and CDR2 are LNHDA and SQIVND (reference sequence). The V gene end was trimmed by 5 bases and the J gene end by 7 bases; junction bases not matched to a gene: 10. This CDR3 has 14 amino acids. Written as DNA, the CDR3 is TGTGCCAGTAGTGAGACAGGGACGGTTGGTGGCTACACCTTC. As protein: CASSETGTVGGYTF.

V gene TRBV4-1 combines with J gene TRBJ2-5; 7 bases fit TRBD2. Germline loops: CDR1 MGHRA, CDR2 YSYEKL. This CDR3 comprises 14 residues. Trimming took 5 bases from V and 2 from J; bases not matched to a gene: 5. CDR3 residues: CASSKGLVQETQYF. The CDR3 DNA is TGCGCCAGCAGCAAAGGACTAGTTCAAGAGACCCAGTACTTC.

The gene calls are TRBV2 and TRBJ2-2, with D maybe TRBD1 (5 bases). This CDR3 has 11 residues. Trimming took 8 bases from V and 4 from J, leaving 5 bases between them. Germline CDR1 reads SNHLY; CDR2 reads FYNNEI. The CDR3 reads CASQGTGELFF. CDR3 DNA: TGTGCCAGCCAGGGCACCGGGGAGCTGTTTTTT.